This T cell receptor beta chain was retrieved from a study of CD8 T cells in Susac syndrome. Random hexamers were used to reverse transcribe the RNA input (about 0.45 to 1 ug). Amplification of TCR beta CDR3 was carried out by immunoSEQ multiplex PCR, which covered 54 Vbeta and 13 Jbeta segments. TCRdb called the immunoSEQ multiplex PCR reads again in MiXCR, with one record for every CDR3 protein. Found here are around 190,000 distinct CDR3 sequences, 90% to 95% of them singletons; the top ten hold about 0.094%. Germline V gene data show CDR1 as DFQATT and CDR2 as SNEGSKA (reference sequence). The CDR3 runs to 13 residues. The junction had 7 bases not matched to a gene; V was cut back by 6 bases and J by 4 bases. CD8+ and CD4+ T cells from blood underwent TCR beta sequencing. For this clonotype: Its antigen is not known.

Study outcomes and limitations: The relatively small number of individuals in the TCR sequencing and HLA analysis was acknowledged by the study.

This TCR derives from a human donor in good health. Sequencing was done on a sample of CD4+ T cells from PBMCs. J is TRBJ2-7 and V is TRBV20-1; 9 bases are a match to TRBD2. The CDR3 loop is CSATSSGVYEQYF. Written as DNA, the CDR3 is TGCAGTGCCACTTCTAGCGGGGTTTACGAGCAGTACTTC.